A selection of T cell receptor beta chains follows, all from one sample in a study of cytomegalovirus exposure and HLA in healthy donors. The method was immunoSEQ multiplex PCR; TCRdb's version includes in-frame clones alone and lacks a portion of them. Among about 94,000 clones listed, about 76% were seen once. Sequenced input: PBMCs. The receptors shown here come from a man aged 35-49 years in good health and CMV-seropositive. Each CDR3 is given with its conserved first and last residue. D genes are given only for firm matches. The size field is filled for only some rows; it gives once, few, many or a size class.

cdr3_aa cdr3_nt clone_size j_call v_call d_call
CASSPPSTGSNQPQHF TGTGCCAGCTCACCACCCTCGACAGGGAGCAATCAGCCCCAGCATTTT - TRBJ1-5 TRBV18 TRBD1
CASSSPGLYNEQFF TGTGCCAGCAGTTCTCCGGGACTCTACAATGAGCAGTTCTTC once TRBJ2-1 TRBV6-5 -
CASSVALAISENSPLHF TGTGCCAGCAGCGTAGCGCTGGCAATCAGTGAAAATTCACCCCTCCACTTT - TRBJ1-6 TRBV9 -
CASSELLAGETGELFF TGCGCCAGCAGTGAACTGCTAGCGGGGGAGACCGGGGAGCTGTTTTTT - TRBJ2-2 TRBV10-1 TRBD2
CASSEREGGSQHF TGTGCCAGCAGTGAACGGGAGGGAGGGTCCCAGCATTTT - TRBJ1-5 TRBV2 -
CASSQIAGGPETQYF TGTGCCAGCAGCCAAATAGCGGGAGGGCCCGAGACCCAGTACTTC - TRBJ2-5 TRBV7-9 TRBD2
CASSPGQRYEQYF TGTGCCAGTAGTCCGGGACAGAGGTACGAGCAGTACTTC - TRBJ2-7 TRBV19 TRBD1
CASSLDGQAITERSGTYGYTF TGCGCCAGCAGCTTAGACGGACAGGCGATAACTGAGAGATCCGGGACCTATGGCTACACCTTC - TRBJ1-2 TRBV5-1 TRBD1
CASSFGRAEKLFF TGTGCCAGCAGTTTTGGCAGGGCTGAAAAACTGTTTTTT - TRBJ1-4 TRBV27 -
CASRSDISNQPQHF TGTGCCAGCAGGTCGGACATAAGCAATCAGCCCCAGCATTTT once TRBJ1-5 TRBV2 -
CASSADTGELFF TGTGCCAGCAGCGCAGACACCGGGGAGCTGTTTTTT few TRBJ2-2 TRBV2 -